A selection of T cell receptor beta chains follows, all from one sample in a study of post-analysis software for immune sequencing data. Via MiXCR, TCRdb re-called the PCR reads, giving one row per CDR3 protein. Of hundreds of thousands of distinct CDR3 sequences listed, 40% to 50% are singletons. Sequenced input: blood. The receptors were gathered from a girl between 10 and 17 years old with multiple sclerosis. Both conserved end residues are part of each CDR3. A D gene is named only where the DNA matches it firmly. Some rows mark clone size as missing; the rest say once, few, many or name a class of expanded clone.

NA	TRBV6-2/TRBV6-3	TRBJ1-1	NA	TGTGCCAGCAGCCGCCAGGGCGCCGGGAACACTGAAGCTTTCTTT	CASSRQGAGNTEAFF
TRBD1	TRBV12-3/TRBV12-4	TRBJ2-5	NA	TGTGCCAGCAGTTTTGGGGACAGCGGAGTCCAAGAGACCCAGTACTTC	CASSFGDSGVQETQYF
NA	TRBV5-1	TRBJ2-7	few	TGCGCCAGCGCCTTTTCCTACGAGCAGTACTTC	CASAFSYEQYF
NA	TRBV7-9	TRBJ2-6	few	TGTGCCAGCAGCTTTGGACACAACTCTGGGGCCAACGTCCTGACTTTC	CASSFGHNSGANVLTF
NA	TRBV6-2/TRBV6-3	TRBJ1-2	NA	TGTGCCAGCAGTGACTTCGGACCTAACTATGGCTACACCTTC	CASSDFGPNYGYTF
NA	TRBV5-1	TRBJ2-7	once	TGCGCCAGCAGCTTTCGCGGGCTTACCTACGAGCAGTACTTC	CASSFRGLTYEQYF
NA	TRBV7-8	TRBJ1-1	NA	TGTACCAGCAGCCTTCGGGCAGGTGGGTACACTGAAGCTTTCTTT	CTSSLRAGGYTEAFF
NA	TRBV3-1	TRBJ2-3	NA	TGTGCCAGCAGCACCCGAATGGATACGCAGTATTTT	CASSTRMDTQYF
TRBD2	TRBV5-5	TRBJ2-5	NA	TGTGCCAGCAGCTTGCCTAGCGGTCAAGAGACCCAGTACTTC	CASSLPSGQETQYF
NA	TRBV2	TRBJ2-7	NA	TGTGCCAGCAGTAGGGAGTCCAGGATTTACGAGCAGTACTTC	CASSRESRIYEQYF